A selection of T cell receptor beta chains follows, all from one sample in a study of cytomegalovirus exposure and HLA in healthy donors. Profiled with immunoSEQ multiplex PCR; TCRdb holds only in-frame clones, not every one. Found here are about 160,000 clones, 60% to 80% of them singletons; the top ten hold about 0.93%. Specimen: PBMCs. These receptor sequences come from a woman between 45 and 65 years old in good health and CMV-seropositive. The CDR3 runs from the conserved cysteine through the conserved F or W. The D gene is left open where the match is weak.

d_call cdr3_length j_call v_call cdr3_nt cdr3_aa
TRBD1 14 TRBJ1-2 TRBV6-5 TGTGCCTGTTATTCCGGGACAGGACCAGGGGGCTACACCTTC CACYSGTGPGGYTF
. 15 TRBJ1-5 TRBV28 TGTGCCAGCTCTCAAGGCGGGGCCCGCAATCAGCCCCAGCATTTT CASSQGGARNQPQHF
. 15 TRBJ2-3 TRBV11-2 TGTGCCAGCAGCTTAGTATCCAGTGCAACAGATACGCAGTATTTT CASSLVSSATDTQYF
. 16 TRBJ1-1 TRBV15 TGTGCCACCAGCAGAGATCTAGGGGCCACGAACACTGAAGCTTTCTTT CATSRDLGATNTEAFF
TRBD1 16 TRBJ2-1 TRBV5-1 TGCGCCAGCAGCTTGGACGGACAGGCCTATTACAATGAGCAGTTCTTC CASSLDGQAYYNEQFF
. 15 TRBJ1-6 TRBV27 TGTGCCAGCAGTTTAGTCTTGGCAGGGCTGTCACCCCTCCACTTT CASSLVLAGLSPLHF
. 13 TRBJ1-1 TRBV7-9 TGTGCCAGCAGCCCCGACTGGAACACTGAAGCTTTCTTT CASSPDWNTEAFF
. 14 TRBJ2-7 TRBV16 TGTGCCAGCAGCCAATTGCAGGGTGGCTACGAGCAGTACTTC CASSQLQGGYEQYF
TRBD1 15 TRBJ2-5 TRBV13 TGTGCCAGCAGCTTAAGCTTTGGACAGGGGACGACCCAGTACTTC CASSLSFGQGTTQYF
. 13 TRBJ1-2 TRBV5-6 TGTGCCAGCAGCTACCGTGAGGACTATGGCTACACCTTC CASSYREDYGYTF
TRBD1 14 TRBJ1-1 TRBV7-9 TGTGCCAGCAGCCTTACAACAGGGGAGGATGAAGCTTTCTTT CASSLTTGEDEAFF
TRBD1 15 TRBJ1-2 TRBV19 TGTGCCAGTAGTCGAAAGACAGGGGGAAGGTATGGCTACACCTTC CASSRKTGGRYGYTF